The rows below give T cell receptor beta chains drawn from one sample of a study of T cell clusters in autoimmune cytopenias. After re-calling the multiplex PCR reads, TCRdb lists one entry per CDR3 protein, DNA absent. The data include about 3,800 distinct CDR3 sequences; the top ten clones carry about 25%. The sample comprised peripheral blood. The source of these receptors is a human donor with an autoimmune cytopenia or autoimmune hepatitis (not recorded which). Each CDR3 is given with its conserved first and last residue. Fields, in order: V gene, clone size, J gene, CDR3 protein. The size entry is marked missing in some rows and otherwise reads once, few, many or a size class.

v_call: TRBV27
clone_size: medium-sized
j_call: TRBJ2-1
cdr3_aa: CASSNLLSGRAVEQFF

v_call: TRBV19
clone_size: medium-sized
j_call: TRBJ2-3
cdr3_aa: CASSIGDRGPDTQYF

v_call: TRBV20-1
clone_size: NA
j_call: TRBJ2-7
cdr3_aa: CSAQADLAGSSYEQYF

v_call: TRBV10-1
clone_size: NA
j_call: TRBJ2-1
cdr3_aa: CASGDSYNEQFF

v_call: TRBV5-5
clone_size: NA
j_call: TRBJ2-3
cdr3_aa: CASSFGLVNSYQYF

v_call: TRBV12-3/TRBV12-4
clone_size: NA
j_call: TRBJ2-3
cdr3_aa: CASSLQEGTDTQYF

v_call: TRBV4-3
clone_size: NA
j_call: TRBJ2-7
cdr3_aa: CASSQDPGPYEQYF

v_call: TRBV5-4
clone_size: medium-sized
j_call: TRBJ2-3
cdr3_aa: CASSLVGDTQYF

v_call: TRBV5-4
clone_size: NA
j_call: TRBJ1-6
cdr3_aa: CASSQPGRGSPLHF

v_call: TRBV29-1
clone_size: large
j_call: TRBJ2-1
cdr3_aa: CSVEIGTGSTYNEQFF

v_call: TRBV24-1
clone_size: medium-sized
j_call: TRBJ2-1
cdr3_aa: CATSFTGGGEQFF

v_call: TRBV19
clone_size: medium-sized
j_call: TRBJ1-2
cdr3_aa: CASRNSRGLSYGYTF

v_call: TRBV19
clone_size: medium-sized
j_call: TRBJ1-2
cdr3_aa: CASSIGPTGMRGYTF

v_call: TRBV18
clone_size: medium-sized
j_call: TRBJ2-6
cdr3_aa: CASSPTRDPGPSGANVLTF

v_call: TRBV5-5
clone_size: NA
j_call: TRBJ1-4
cdr3_aa: CASSLGQDNEKLFF

v_call: TRBV5-4
clone_size: medium-sized
j_call: TRBJ1-3
cdr3_aa: CASSSGPYLGNTIYF

v_call: TRBV28
clone_size: NA
j_call: TRBJ1-2
cdr3_aa: CASTAGQGGYTF

v_call: TRBV20-1
clone_size: NA
j_call: TRBJ2-3
cdr3_aa: CSASGATDTQYF